Shown below are 17 T cell receptor beta chains from a single sample sequenced in a study of blood T cells in healthy people across ages. Through a sample-barcoded 5' primer and a J-beta primer mix, a second PCR was run for roughly 7 to 12 cycles. TCRdb used MiXCR to reprocess the 5' RACE reads, holding one entry per CDR3 protein. Counted here are 650,000 to 800,000 distinct CDR3 sequences, 44% occurring once; the ten biggest clones make up about a fifth. Sequencing used blood. The receptors derive from a man aged 55 to 70 in good health.

The chain's CDR3 is CASSFEGGRNEQFF. CDR3 nucleotides: TGCGCCAGCAGCTTTGAGGGGGGCCGAAATGAGCAGTTCTTC. The chain employs TRBV5-1 and TRBJ2-1, with D perhaps given as TRBD1 or TRBD2 (6 bases each). Germline V lookup: CDR1 SGHRS, CDR2 YFSETQ. This CDR3 is built from 14 residues. Trimming removed 2 bases at V and 7 bases at J, with 13 bases between.

This clonotype was recorded a few times. The rearrangement links TRBV4-3 to TRBJ2-7; 10 bases fit TRBD2. CDR1 is LGHNA, CDR2 YSLEER, per germline. Germline trimming cut 0 bases from V and 7 bases from J; bases unmatched to any gene: 6. This CDR3 is 15 amino acids long. This CDR3 reads CASSQDSGGWNEQYF. In nucleotides, the CDR3 is TGCGCCAGCAGCCAAGATAGCGGGGGGTGGAATGAGCAGTACTTC.

The chain employs TRBV30 and TRBJ2-5, with D possibly being TRBD1 (6 bases). The J call may be incorrect, as the DNA end agrees better with TRBJ2-7. Germline V gene data show CDR1 as GTSNPN and CDR2 as SVGIG (reference sequence). The CDR3 spans 12 residues. The DNA of the CDR3 is TGTGCCTGGAGGACAGGATCCTACGAGCAGTACTTC. This gives the protein CAWRTGSYEQYF.

This clonotype was detected a few times. V and J are TRBV13 and TRBJ1-2; 10 bases line up with TRBD1. Germline assignment: CDR1 PRHDT and CDR2 FYEKMQ (reference sequence). V lost 0 bases to trimming and J lost 4 bases; unmatched junction nucleotides: 11. The CDR3 runs to 18 residues. In DNA, the CDR3 is TGTGCCAGCAGCTTAGGCCCCGGGACAGGGGAAGGTAGCTATGGCTACACCTTC. Protein: CASSLGPGTGEGSYGYTF.

This chain uses TRBV13 with TRBJ1-6; D is possibly TRBD1 (5 bases). Looked up from germline, CDR1 is PRHDT and CDR2 is FYEKMQ (reference sequence). Trimming took 7 bases from V and 3 from J, leaving 16 bases between them. The CDR3 is 16 amino acids. Here the CDR3 reads CASTVNAGGYNSPLHF. Here the CDR3 DNA reads TGTGCCAGCACCGTTAACGCGGGGGGCTATAATTCACCCCTCCACTTT.

The chain is built from TRBV14 and TRBJ2-1, with TRBD1 matching over 9 bases. CDR1 is SGHDN, CDR2 FVKESK, per germline. Trimming cost V 1 base and J 9 bases; bases outside gene matches: 4. The CDR3 spans 14 residues. In nucleotides, the CDR3 is TGTGCCAGCAGCCAAGTTGACAGGGGGAGTGAGCAGTTCTTC. Translating gives CASSQVDRGSEQFF.

This clonotype was observed a few times. The chain recombines TRBV10-3 with TRBJ2-7; possibly TRBD1 or TRBD2 for D (6 bases each). There are 16 residues in the CDR3. The germline gives CDR1 ENHRY, CDR2 SYGVKD. Trimming stripped 0 bases from V and 0 bases from J, with 12 bases between. The CDR3 loop is CAISESLGGSSYEQYF. The CDR3 region has the DNA TGTGCCATCAGTGAGTCTCTGGGGGGCAGCTCCTACGAGCAGTACTTC.

The chain is built from TRBV2 and TRBJ2-3; the match to TRBD2 covers 7 bases. The CDR3 runs to 14 residues. The ends lost 10 bases at V and 5 bases at J; junction bases unmatched: 12. Germline CDR1 is SNHLY and CDR2 is FYNNEI. This CDR3 reads CATSPGRGLDTQYF. As DNA, the CDR3 is TGTGCCACCTCCCCCGGGCGGGGGTTAGATACGCAGTATTTT. Full variable domain (rest looked up from reference TRBV2 and TRBJ2-3): EPEVTQTPSHQVTQMGQEVILRCVPISNHLYFYWYRQILGQKVEFLVSFYNNEISEKSEIFDDQFSVERPDGSNFTLKIRSTKLEDSAMYFCATSPGRGLDTQYFGPGTRLTVL.

This clonotype was seen a handful of times. The chain joins TRBV5-8 to TRBJ2-6; perhaps TRBD2 as D (6 bases). V lost 0 bases, J lost 0 bases, and 13 bases lay in between. This CDR3 is built from 18 residues. Germline assignment: CDR1 SGHTS and CDR2 YDEGEE. The CDR3 coding sequence is TGTGCCAGCAGCTTGGAGTTCTTCGGGGGCTCTGGGGCCAACGTCCTGACTTTC. This sequence encodes CASSLEFFGGSGANVLTF.

The rearrangement uses TRBV7-6 and TRBJ1-4; 7 bases match TRBD1. Unmatched junction bases numbered 8, after V lost 5 bases and J lost 2 bases. CDR1 is SGHVS, CDR2 FNYEAQ, per germline. This CDR3 has 16 residues. The CDR3 DNA reads as TGTGCCAGCAGCGCGCGCGACAGGGTCACTAATGAAAAACTGTTTTTT. Translating gives CASSARDRVTNEKLFF.

V and J are TRBV2 and TRBJ2-3; 7 bases match TRBD1. V shed 6 bases, J shed 9 bases, and the junction held 15 bases outside the gene matches. This CDR3 has 15 residues. The germline V gene has CDR1 SNHLY and CDR2 FYNNEI. The CDR3 nucleotides are TGTGCCAGCAGACTTTCCGGGACAGTCGAACGGACGCAGTATTTT. Protein: CASRLSGTVERTQYF.

This clonotype appeared a few times. The V gene is TRBV20-1, the J gene TRBJ1-2; no definite D call. The CDR3 is made up of 12 amino acids. In germline, CDR1 is DFQATT, CDR2 SNEGSKA (reference sequence). Trimming left V 1 base short and J 6 bases short, with 9 bases between. This CDR3 reads CSARGLSHGYTF. In DNA, the CDR3 is TGCAGTGCTAGAGGCTTATCGCATGGCTACACCTTC.

The chain combines TRBV12-3 or TRBV12-4 with TRBJ2-1; 10 nucleotides agree with TRBD2. This CDR3 comprises 16 residues. V was pared by 4 bases and J by 4 bases, with 7 bases of the junction left unmatched. CDR3 nucleotide sequence: TGTGCCAGCAGTTGGTTAGCGGGGGGAGGATACAATGAGCAGTTCTTC. This gives the protein CASSWLAGGGYNEQFF.

The V and J genes are TRBV27 and TRBJ2-1; D is tentatively TRBD1 or TRBD2 (5 bases each). The DNA end is a closer match to TRBJ2-7, so the J assignment may be wrong. The germline V gene encodes CDR1 MNHEY and CDR2 SMNVEV (reference sequence). The CDR3 spans 15 residues. The CDR3 DNA follows: TGTGCCAGCAGTCCTGGGGCAGGGAGTAACAATGAGCAGTACTTC. It codes for CASSPGAGSNNEQYF.

The rearrangement joins TRBV12-3 or TRBV12-4 to TRBJ2-4, with 8 bases that match TRBD1. The CDR3 length is 14 residues. J lost 13 bases, V lost 3 bases, and 11 bases had no gene match. CDR3 sequence (DNA): TGTGCCAGCAGTTTTTCCGGACAGGGCTCAGAGCAGTACTTC. Residues: CASSFSGQGSEQYF.

The rearrangement joins TRBV7-9 to TRBJ2-7; TRBD2 is a possible D gene (5 bases). V was cut by 6 bases and J by 5 bases, with 14 bases left in between. The CDR3 consists of 13 residues. Germline V gene sequence: CDR1 SEHNR, CDR2 FQNEAQ (reference sequence). For the CDR3, the DNA is TGTGCCAGCAGAGACTACCTTAAAAACGAGCAGTACTTC. Translated: CASRDYLKNEQYF.

The V and J genes are TRBV20-1 and TRBJ2-3; maybe TRBD2 (6 bases). V was trimmed by 3 bases and J by 0 bases, leaving 10 bases between them. The CDR3 is made up of 14 amino acids. The germline CDR1 and CDR2 sequences are DFQATT and SNEGSKA (reference sequence). The CDR3 here is CSASPSGSTDTQYF. The CDR3 DNA is TGCAGTGCTAGCCCCAGCGGGAGCACAGATACGCAGTATTTT.